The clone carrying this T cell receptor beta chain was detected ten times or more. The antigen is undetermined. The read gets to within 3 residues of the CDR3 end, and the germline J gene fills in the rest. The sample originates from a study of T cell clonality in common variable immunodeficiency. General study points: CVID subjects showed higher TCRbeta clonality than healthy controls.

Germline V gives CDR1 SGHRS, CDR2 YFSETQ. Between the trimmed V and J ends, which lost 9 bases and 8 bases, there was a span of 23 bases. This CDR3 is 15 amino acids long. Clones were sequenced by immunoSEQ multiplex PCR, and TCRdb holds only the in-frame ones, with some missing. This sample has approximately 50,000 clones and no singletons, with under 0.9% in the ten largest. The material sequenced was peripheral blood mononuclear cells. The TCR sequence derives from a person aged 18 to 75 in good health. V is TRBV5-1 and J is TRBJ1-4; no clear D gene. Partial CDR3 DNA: TGCGCCACTAGTCCCTCGGAGGCTCAAAGAGAAAAA. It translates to CATSPSEAQREK. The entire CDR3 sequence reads CATSPSEAQREKLFF.